The entry that follows covers one T cell receptor beta chain sequence. Its specificity is not known. Germline values: CDR1 SGHDT, CDR2 YYEEEE. Trimming cost V 4 bases and J 5 bases; bases outside gene matches: 9. CDR3 length equals 17 residues. Clones were sequenced by immunoSEQ multiplex PCR, and TCRdb holds only the in-frame ones, with some missing. The sample has some 78,000 clones; more than 85% are singletons. The source of the sample is a study of OX40 agonist ivuxolimab in advanced cancers. For the study at large: Patients were treated with ivuxolimab, an agonistic anti-OX40 (CD134) antibody. The study's findings and limits: CD8+ T cells were the subset that, on average, had more expanded clones than CD4+.

The sampling schedule covered blood at baseline, cycle 4 day 1, and cycle 7 day 1. The source of this sequence is an adult with an advanced solid tumor such as melanoma, head and neck, liver or kidney cancer. The chain carries TRBV5-6 and TRBJ2-2; the match to TRBD2 covers 12 bases. The sample here was CD4+ or CD8+ T cells sorted from blood, taken in a trial of the OX40 agonist ivuxolimab. The CDR3 region is CASSPKTSGRGTGELFF. DNA of the CDR3: TGTGCCAGCAGCCCTAAGACTAGCGGGAGAGGGACCGGGGAGCTGTTTTTT.